This T cell receptor beta chain was sequenced in a study of T cell changes during pregnancy in multiple sclerosis. Measured with immunoSEQ multiplex PCR; TCRdb has only the in-frame clones, and not every one. This table has tens of thousands of clones, around nine tenths appearing once. The sequence was collected from a female donor with multiple sclerosis, enrolled in a pregnancy study. Sequencing was performed on CD4+ T cells from peripheral blood mononuclear cells, taken in the second trimester of pregnancy.

The CDR3 spells CASSPDRSGNTIYF. The DNA of the CDR3 is TGCGCCAGCAGCCCGGACAGATCTGGAAACACCATATATTTT. The V gene is TRBV5-1, the J gene TRBJ1-3; TRBD1 is a possible D gene (6 bases). The germline V gene has CDR1 SGHRS and CDR2 YFSETQ. The CDR3 is 14 amino acids. Trimming shortened V by 4 bases and J by 1 base, and 9 bases separated the two germline ends.